This TCR beta chain was recorded in a study of T cell responses to AZD1222 COVID-19 vaccine. Trimming took 5 bases from V and 9 from J, leaving 17 bases between them. Germline loops: CDR1 LNHDA, CDR2 SQIVND (reference sequence). The CDR3 has 15 amino acids. Method: immunoSEQ multiplex PCR; TCRdb's copy keeps in-frame clones and lacks some. The sample lists tens of thousands of clones, nearly 90% occurring once. Study-wide findings and caveats: White British people made up most donors, females outnumbered males, and clonal diversity was possibly underestimated. Repertoire collection took place solely once the T cell response had peaked.

On this clone itself: Its antigen is still unknown.

The sample was peripheral blood, taken 28 days after the second AZD1222 dose. The chain employs TRBV19 and TRBJ1-6; D remains ambiguous. The TCR comes from an adult who received the AZD1222 COVID-19 vaccine. This chain's CDR3 is CASSPERGVGSPLHF. The DNA for the CDR3 is TGTGCCAGTAGTCCCGAACGAGGTGTGGGTTCACCCCTCCACTTT.